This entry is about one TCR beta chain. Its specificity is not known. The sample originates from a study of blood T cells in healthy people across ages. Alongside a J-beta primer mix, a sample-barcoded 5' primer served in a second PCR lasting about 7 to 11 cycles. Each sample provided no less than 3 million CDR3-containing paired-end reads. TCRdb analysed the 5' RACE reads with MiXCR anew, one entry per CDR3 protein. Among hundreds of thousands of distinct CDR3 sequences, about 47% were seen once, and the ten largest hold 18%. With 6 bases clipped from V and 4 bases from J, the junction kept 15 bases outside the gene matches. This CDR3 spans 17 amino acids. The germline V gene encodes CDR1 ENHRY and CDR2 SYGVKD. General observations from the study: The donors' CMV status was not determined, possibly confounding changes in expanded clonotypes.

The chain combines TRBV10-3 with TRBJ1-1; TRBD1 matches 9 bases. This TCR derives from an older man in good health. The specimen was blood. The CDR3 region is CAISGGRDRASVTEAFF. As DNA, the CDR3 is TGTGCCATCAGCGGTGGGAGGGACAGGGCTTCGGTCACTGAAGCTTTCTTT.